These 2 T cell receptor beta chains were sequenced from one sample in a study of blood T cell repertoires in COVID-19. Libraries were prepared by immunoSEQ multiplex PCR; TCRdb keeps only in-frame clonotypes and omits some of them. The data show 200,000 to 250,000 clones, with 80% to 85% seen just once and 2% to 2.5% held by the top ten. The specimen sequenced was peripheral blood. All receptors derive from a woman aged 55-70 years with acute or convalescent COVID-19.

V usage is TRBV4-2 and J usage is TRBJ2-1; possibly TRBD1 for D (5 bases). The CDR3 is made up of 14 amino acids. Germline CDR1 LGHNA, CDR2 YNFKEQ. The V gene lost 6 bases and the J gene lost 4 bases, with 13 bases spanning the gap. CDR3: CASSRDRQYNEQFF. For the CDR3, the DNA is TGTGCCAGCAGTCGTGACAGACAGTACAATGAGCAGTTCTTC.

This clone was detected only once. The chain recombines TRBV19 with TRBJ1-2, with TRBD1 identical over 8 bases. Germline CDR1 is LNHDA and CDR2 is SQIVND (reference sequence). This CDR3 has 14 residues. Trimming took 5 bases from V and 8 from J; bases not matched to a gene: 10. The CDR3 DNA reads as TGTGCCAGTAGTCTCCGTGACAGGGGAAACGGCTACACCTTC. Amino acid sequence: CASSLRDRGNGYTF.